Listed below are T cell receptor beta chains from one sample, sequenced in a study of blood T cell repertoires in COVID-19. Measured with immunoSEQ multiplex PCR; TCRdb has only the in-frame clones, and not every one. Here the sample spans some 380,000 clones, approximately 88% being singletons. The specimen was PBMCs or T cells enriched from blood (not recorded which). The receptors derive from a woman in her 40s with acute COVID-19. Each CDR3 is given with its conserved first and last residue. Each record gives: J gene, V gene, D gene, clone size, CDR3 length, CDR3 protein, CDR3 DNA. A D gene is named only where the DNA matches it firmly. Only some rows state a clone size, as once, few, many or a class for expanded clones.

j_call: TRBJ1-6; v_call: TRBV27; d_call: .; clone_size: .; cdr3_length: 16; cdr3_aa: CASSRNPTGQMAPLHF; cdr3_nt: TGTGCCAGCAGCCGAAACCCTACAGGGCAGATGGCACCCCTCCACTTT
j_call: TRBJ2-7; v_call: TRBV5-1; d_call: .; clone_size: .; cdr3_length: 14; cdr3_aa: CASSLIGSSYEQYF; cdr3_nt: TGCGCCAGCAGCTTGATCGGGTCCTCCTACGAGCAGTACTTC
j_call: TRBJ2-2; v_call: TRBV10-3; d_call: .; clone_size: .; cdr3_length: 14; cdr3_aa: CAISETDNTGELFF; cdr3_nt: TGTGCCATCAGTGAGACTGATAACACCGGGGAGCTGTTTTTT
j_call: TRBJ2-7; v_call: TRBV6-2/TRBV6-3; d_call: .; clone_size: .; cdr3_length: 13; cdr3_aa: CASSTSGMGEQYF; cdr3_nt: TGTGCCAGCAGTACTAGTGGGATGGGCGAGCAGTACTTC
j_call: TRBJ1-3; v_call: TRBV6-5; d_call: .; clone_size: .; cdr3_length: 16; cdr3_aa: CASSYDGQYSGNTIYF; cdr3_nt: TGTGCCAGCAGTTACGACGGACAGTACTCTGGAAACACCATATATTTT
j_call: TRBJ2-2; v_call: TRBV19; d_call: TRBD1; clone_size: .; cdr3_length: 13; cdr3_aa: CASSDRGTGELFF; cdr3_nt: TGTGCCAGTAGTGACAGGGGCACCGGGGAGCTGTTTTTT
j_call: TRBJ2-4; v_call: TRBV5-1; d_call: .; clone_size: .; cdr3_length: 15; cdr3_aa: CASSLGSRGADIQYF; cdr3_nt: TGCGCCAGCAGCTTGGGGAGTCGGGGGGCGGACATTCAGTACTTC
j_call: TRBJ1-4; v_call: TRBV6-2/TRBV6-3; d_call: .; clone_size: .; cdr3_length: 13; cdr3_aa: CASSYWGGEKLFF; cdr3_nt: TGTGCCAGCAGTTACTGGGGCGGTGAAAAACTGTTTTTT
j_call: TRBJ2-1; v_call: TRBV5-1; d_call: TRBD2; clone_size: .; cdr3_length: 14; cdr3_aa: CASSLGTSGGQQFF; cdr3_nt: TGCGCCAGCAGCCTCGGGACTAGCGGGGGGCAGCAGTTCTTC
j_call: TRBJ2-1; v_call: TRBV15; d_call: TRBD1; clone_size: .; cdr3_length: 15; cdr3_aa: CATSGTGTGNYEQFF; cdr3_nt: TGTGCCACCAGCGGAACCGGGACAGGGAACTATGAGCAGTTCTTC
j_call: TRBJ2-7; v_call: TRBV3-1/TRBV3-2; d_call: TRBD2; clone_size: .; cdr3_length: 16; cdr3_aa: CASSQEVPSGGGEQYF; cdr3_nt: TGTGCCAGCAGCCAAGAGGTCCCTAGCGGGGGGGGCGAGCAGTACTTC
j_call: TRBJ1-3; v_call: TRBV5-5; d_call: TRBD1; clone_size: .; cdr3_length: 16; cdr3_aa: CASSPRTGSSGNTIYF; cdr3_nt: TGTGCCAGCAGCCCGAGGACAGGGAGCTCTGGAAACACCATATATTTT
j_call: TRBJ2-6; v_call: TRBV2; d_call: TRBD1; clone_size: once; cdr3_length: 17; cdr3_aa: CASRPGQGAPGANVLTF; cdr3_nt: TGTGCCAGCAGGCCGGGACAGGGGGCGCCTGGGGCCAACGTCCTGACTTTC
j_call: TRBJ2-2; v_call: TRBV5-1; d_call: TRBD1; clone_size: .; cdr3_length: 14; cdr3_aa: CASSTGTATGELFF; cdr3_nt: TGCGCCAGCAGCACCGGGACAGCCACCGGGGAGCTGTTTTTT
j_call: TRBJ1-5; v_call: TRBV24-1; d_call: TRBD1; clone_size: .; cdr3_length: 17; cdr3_aa: CATSDILHRGLGQPQHF; cdr3_nt: TGTGCCACCAGTGACATACTTCACAGGGGGCTGGGACAGCCCCAGCATTTT
j_call: TRBJ1-2; v_call: TRBV6-5; d_call: TRBD1; clone_size: once; cdr3_length: 12; cdr3_aa: CASKYRTGSYTF; cdr3_nt: TGTGCCAGCAAGTATAGGACAGGGAGCTACACCTTC
j_call: TRBJ2-5; v_call: TRBV27; d_call: TRBD2; clone_size: .; cdr3_length: 17; cdr3_aa: CASSIQTGLAGPETQYF; cdr3_nt: TGTGCCAGCAGTATACAAACGGGACTAGCGGGGCCGGAGACCCAGTACTTC
j_call: TRBJ1-1; v_call: TRBV29-1; d_call: .; clone_size: .; cdr3_length: 14; cdr3_aa: CSVRVRLLNTEAFF; cdr3_nt: TGCAGCGTGAGAGTTCGACTGCTGAACACTGAAGCTTTCTTT
j_call: TRBJ1-4; v_call: TRBV18; d_call: TRBD1; clone_size: .; cdr3_length: 16; cdr3_aa: CASSPGTGTGDEKLFF; cdr3_nt: TGTGCCAGCTCACCAGGAACCGGGACAGGGGATGAAAAACTGTTTTTT
j_call: TRBJ1-2; v_call: TRBV2; d_call: .; clone_size: few; cdr3_length: 14; cdr3_aa: CASRGIGGNYGYTF; cdr3_nt: TGTGCCAGCAGAGGAATCGGGGGTAACTATGGCTACACCTTC
j_call: TRBJ1-4; v_call: TRBV6-5; d_call: .; clone_size: .; cdr3_length: 15; cdr3_aa: CASRDPRGSNEKLFF; cdr3_nt: TGTGCCAGCAGGGACCCCAGGGGATCTAATGAAAAACTGTTTTTT
j_call: TRBJ1-3; v_call: TRBV7-8; d_call: .; clone_size: .; cdr3_length: 16; cdr3_aa: CASSLVDAGSGNTIYF; cdr3_nt: TGTGCCAGCAGCTTAGTAGATGCCGGCTCTGGAAACACCATATATTTT
j_call: TRBJ1-5; v_call: TRBV10-3; d_call: .; clone_size: .; cdr3_length: 13; cdr3_aa: CATSGNSNQPQHF; cdr3_nt: TGTGCCACTTCAGGGAATAGCAATCAGCCCCAGCATTTT
j_call: TRBJ2-1; v_call: TRBV7-9; d_call: TRBD2; clone_size: once; cdr3_length: 16; cdr3_aa: CASTLWRSGGLDEQFF; cdr3_nt: TGTGCCAGCACCCTCTGGAGGAGCGGGGGGTTGGATGAGCAGTTCTTC
j_call: TRBJ1-6; v_call: TRBV19; d_call: TRBD1; clone_size: .; cdr3_length: 16; cdr3_aa: CASSIGGTGGNSPLHF; cdr3_nt: TGTGCCAGTAGTATAGGCGGGACAGGGGGTAATTCACCCCTCCACTTT